These T cell receptor beta chains were read from a single sample in a study of T cell repertoires in cytomegalovirus infection. These TCRs' antigens remain unknown. TCRdb used MiXCR to reprocess the reads, holding one entry per CDR3 protein. Among about 890,000 distinct CDR3 sequences listed, more than 25% were seen once. The source material was cultured CD8+ T cells from PBMCs, sampled from culture after CMV antigen stimulation. The receptors derive from a human donor in good health (CMV status not recorded). Some clones in this sample may be carry-over from other donors' samples. Both conserved end residues are part of each CDR3. Each record gives: V gene, clone size, J gene, D gene, CDR3 protein, CDR3 DNA. The D gene is left open where the match is weak. Expanded clones get a size class; other rows say once, few or many, or leave the size out.

>TRBV13|.|TRBJ2-5|.
CASRGTKRDPRKTQYF
TGTGCCAGCAGGGGTACCAAAAGGGACCCGAGGAAGACCCAGTACTTC
>TRBV6-6|.|TRBJ2-1|TRBD1
CASTPRQGEYNEQFF
TGTGCCAGCACCCCAAGACAGGGGGAATACAATGAGCAGTTCTTC
>TRBV2|.|TRBJ2-4|.
CASRGRPINIQYF
TGTGCCAGCAGGGGACGGCCGATAAACATTCAGTACTTC
>TRBV19|few|TRBJ1-1|TRBD1
CASSIDRGDTEAFF
TGTGCCAGTAGTATTGACAGGGGAGACACTGAAGCTTTCTTT
>TRBV6-2/TRBV6-3|.|TRBJ1-2|.
CVSSYSKSDGDYGYTF
TGTGTCAGCAGTTACTCTAAATCGGACGGAGACTATGGCTACACCTTC
>TRBV10-3|.|TRBJ1-2|.
CAISDWGEDYGYTF
TGTGCCATCAGTGATTGGGGCGAAGACTATGGCTACACCTTC
>TRBV27|few|TRBJ2-3|TRBD1
CASSLWPGGGSDTQYF
TGTGCCAGCAGTTTATGGCCAGGGGGCGGGTCAGATACGCAGTATTTT
>TRBV2|.|TRBJ2-5|.
CASSVLGPGPSSQETQYF
TGTGCCAGCAGTGTCCTAGGGCCTGGCCCGTCGTCCCAAGAGACCCAGTACTTC
>TRBV27|.|TRBJ2-7|.
CASSPSLGALGEQYF
TGTGCCAGCAGTCCCTCCCTGGGGGCGCTTGGCGAGCAGTACTTC
>TRBV5-1|few|TRBJ2-7|.
CASTGLNDRLSTYEQYF
TGCGCCAGCACCGGTCTTAACGACAGGCTATCAACCTACGAGCAGTACTTC
>TRBV11-2|few|TRBJ2-1|.
CATTGFGEFYNEQFF
TGTGCCACCACCGGGTTTGGGGAATTCTACAATGAGCAGTTCTTC
>TRBV6-6|.|TRBJ2-7|.
CASSGPGQRPYEQYF
TGTGCCAGCAGTGGTCCGGGACAAAGACCCTACGAGCAGTACTTC
>TRBV7-6|.|TRBJ2-5|.
CASSPLISAQETQYF
TGTGCCAGCAGCCCCCTAATTTCGGCACAAGAGACCCAGTACTTC
>TRBV2|.|TRBJ2-2|TRBD1
CASSEARDRVYNTGELFF
TGTGCCAGCAGTGAAGCCAGAGACAGGGTTTATAACACCGGGGAGCTGTTTTTT
>TRBV9|.|TRBJ2-1|.
CASSAHRRNEQFF
TGTGCCAGCAGCGCCCATAGAAGGAATGAGCAGTTCTTC